Here is one TCR beta chain with its context. The antigen is not known. Measured with immunoSEQ multiplex PCR; TCRdb has only the in-frame clones, and not every one. The table records about 54,000 clones, just under 85% of them present only once. The data stem from a study of OX40 agonist ivuxolimab in advanced cancers. General study results and limits: Average numbers of expanded clones were greater in CD8+ T cells than in CD4+. Several nonresponders also turned out to have low normalized T-cell clonal expansion. In the 0.1 to 3.0 mg/kg range, CD4+ and CD8+ blood T cells had expanded clonally by week 6.

The CDR3 length is 15 residues. Per germline, CDR1 MGHDK and CDR2 SYGVNS. The receptor was isolated from an adult with an advanced solid tumor such as melanoma, head and neck, liver or kidney cancer. Sequenced material: CD4+ or CD8+ T cells sorted from blood, taken in a trial of the OX40 agonist ivuxolimab. This chain links TRBV25-1 with TRBJ2-5; 7 bases fit TRBD2. TRBJ2-7 matches the DNA end more closely, so the J call is doubtful. CDR3 nucleotide sequence: TGTGCCAGCAGCCCGAGTCTGGGGGAGGGCCTCGAGCAGTACTTC. This codes for CASSPSLGEGLEQYF.